In this sample, the clone carrying this TCR beta chain turned up a few times. Its cognate antigen is unknown. This sample also contains other DNA sequences that code for the same CDR3. CD45RO-negative cells were positively selected for CCR7, leaving out terminally differentiated effector memory CD45RA+ cells. This sample is drawn from a study of shared clonotypes between healthy human individuals. Overall study: CD4 naive and memory got three plates each, CD8 naive two, CD8 memory one.

Findings and caveats of the study: Generation probabilities were higher for clonotypes shared across all four sorted-subset donors than for unshared ones.

Sequenced by immunoSEQ multiplex PCR; TCRdb stores in-frame clones only, minus some. The sample holds about 2 million clones, less than 95% seen once. The trim removed 2 bases at V and 6 bases at J, leaving 0 bases unmatched. Germline CDR1 MNHEY, CDR2 SMNVEV (reference sequence). The CDR3 extends over 13 amino acids. Material for sequencing was naive CD8+ T cells sorted from blood. This TCR came from a man between 18 and 35 years old in good health. The rearrangement joins TRBV27 to TRBJ2-2, with 7 bases lining up with TRBD1. The CDR3 is CASSLQGAGELFF. In DNA, the CDR3 is TGTGCCAGCAGTTTACAGGGGGCCGGGGAGCTGTTTTTT.